This T cell receptor (beta chain) came from a study of blood T cells in healthy people across ages. V gave up 0 bases and J gave up 4 bases, with 12 bases separating them. The CDR3 is 15 amino acids. Germline-derived CDR1 and CDR2 are SGDLS and YYNGEE. Then a second PCR, running roughly 7 to 11 cycles, was carried out with a sample-barcoded 5' primer and a J-beta primer mix. TCRdb called the 5' RACE reads again in MiXCR, with one record for every CDR3 protein. This table has about 1,800,000 distinct CDR3 sequences, over 25% appearing once. The sample holds a few counts of this clonotype. Antigen: not known. The study's findings and limits: Higher diversity, along with more naive CD4+ cells, distinguished long-lived donors from aged donors.

Whenever a sample was processed, at least 6 million PBMCs were isolated. This chain links TRBV9 with TRBJ2-3; D unclear. The clonotype was recovered from a woman in her twenties or thirties in good health. Sequencing input: blood. The DNA of the CDR3 is TGTGCCAGCAGCGTAGAATCTAGTGTCGCAGATACGCAGTATTTT. It is translated as CASSVESSVADTQYF.